The 27 T cell receptor beta chains below were found in one sample sequenced in a study of regulatory T cells in long-lasting Graves disease. HTBI primers from iRepertoire and Arm-PCR of CDR3 regions yielded the TCR beta libraries. TCRdb independently ran MiXCR on the multiplex PCR reads; one entry per CDR3 protein. The data show about 460,000 distinct CDR3 sequences, around 15% seen once. The sample's time point: newly diagnosed GD, antithyroid drugs for less than 3 months. PBMCs were the source of the RNA used for TCR sequencing. This sample was also put to use in a study of T cells in Graves' hyperthyroidism and ophthalmopathy.

The source was peripheral blood mononuclear cells (PBMCs), collected at new diagnosis, from a patient treated with antithyroid drugs. These TCRs come from a woman aged 45-60 years with Graves disease.

This clonotype was picked up a small number of times. The J gene is TRBJ1-2, the V gene TRBV3-1; 7 bases line up with TRBD1. The CDR3 contains 14 residues. The germline V gene encodes CDR1 LGHDT and CDR2 YNNKEL (reference sequence). V gave up 4 bases and J gave up 4 bases; unmatched junction bases: 6. The CDR3 DNA reads as TGTGCCAGCAGCCCCCGGGACAGACTCTATGGCTACACCTTC. It encodes CASSPRDRLYGYTF. Using reference TRBV3-1 and TRBJ1-2 for the parts outside the CDR3, the full variable domain is DTAVSQTPKYLVTQMGNDKSIKCEQNLGHDTMYWYKQDSKKFLKIMFSYNNKELIINETVPNRFSPKSPDKAHLNLHINSLELGDSAVYFCASSPRDRLYGYTFGSGTRLTVV.

The chain carries TRBV6-5 and TRBJ1-6; D remains unclear. The germline CDR1 and CDR2 sequences are MNHEY and SVGAGI. Trimming took 0 bases from V and 10 from J, leaving 16 bases between them. This CDR3 spans 16 amino acids. This chain's CDR3 is CASSYSPAATHSPLHF. The CDR3, as DNA: TGTGCCAGCAGTTACTCCCCGGCAGCCACCCACTCACCCCTCCACTTT.

This clonotype was detected a few times. This sequence joins TRBV5-1 and TRBJ1-1, with D perhaps TRBD1 (6 bases). V dropped 7 bases and J dropped 1 base, with 11 bases sitting between them. CDR3 length equals 13 residues. Per germline, CDR1 SGHRS and CDR2 YFSETQ. In DNA, the CDR3 is TGCGCCAGCGCCCAACAGGGGAACACTGAAGCTTTCTTT. This codes for CASAQQGNTEAFF.

This clonotype was counted many times. The V and J genes are TRBV5-1 and TRBJ1-6; 8 nucleotides line up with TRBD1. The CDR3 runs to 14 residues. CDR1 and CDR2 (germline): SGHRS, YFSETQ. The junction had 8 bases not matched to a gene; V was cut back by 4 bases and J by 11 bases. This chain's CDR3 is CASSPKTGEAPLHF. CDR3 DNA sequence: TGCGCCAGCAGCCCAAAGACAGGGGAGGCACCCCTCCACTTT.

The sample holds a few counts of this clonotype. CDR3: CASSQVRQEGLANYGYTF. CDR3 nucleotides: TGCGCCAGCAGCCAAGTGAGACAGGAAGGTCTAGCTAACTATGGCTACACCTTC. J is TRBJ1-2 and V is TRBV4-1; D is perhaps TRBD1 (6 bases). Germline assignment: CDR1 MGHRA and CDR2 YSYEKL. The CDR3 length is 18 residues. V was shortened by 1 base and J by 0 bases, with 18 bases between the two germline ends.

This clonotype came up many times. The rearrangement links TRBV2 to TRBJ1-4; tentative D call: TRBD1 (5 bases). Germline V gene lookup returns CDR1 SNHLY and CDR2 FYNNEI. V was clipped by 1 base and J by 3 bases, with 6 bases between them. CDR3 size: 14 residues. The CDR3 region is CASSEGGANEKLFF. The CDR3 region has the DNA TGTGCCAGCAGTGAAGGAGGGGCTAATGAAAAACTGTTTTTT.

A few counts support this clonotype. The chain employs TRBV20-1 and TRBJ1-5; a possible D gene is TRBD1 (5 bases). Trimming removed 2 bases from V and 6 bases from J, with 11 bases in between. The germline CDR1 and CDR2 sequences are DFQATT and SNEGSKA (reference sequence). This CDR3 is built from 13 residues. In DNA form, the CDR3 reads TGCAGTGCTAGACAGGGCGACTTTCAGCCCCAGCATTTT. Protein: CSARQGDFQPQHF.

This clonotype was counted only a few times. The chain employs TRBV5-1 and TRBJ2-2; 12 bases line up with TRBD2. This CDR3 region has 18 residues. Germline V gene data show CDR1 as SGHRS and CDR2 as YFSETQ. V shed 4 bases and J 5 bases; nucleotides not matched to a gene: 12. For the CDR3, the DNA is TGCGCCAGCAGCCCGAGACTAGCGGGAGTACGTGAGACCGGGGAGCTGTTTTTT. Its protein is CASSPRLAGVRETGELFF.

Ten or more counts support this clonotype. The V and J genes are TRBV3-1 and TRBJ2-1; D gene ambiguous. This CDR3 is 16 amino acids long. The V and J ends lost 3 bases and 5 bases respectively, with 17 bases between them. From germline, CDR1 is LGHDT and CDR2 YNNKEL (reference sequence). The CDR3, as DNA: TGTGCCAGCAGCCACCGTAGCAGTTTACTTAACAATGAGCAGTTCTTC. Amino acid sequence: CASSHRSSLLNNEQFF.

The sample holds many counts of this clonotype. CDR3 sequence: CASSQDYRTLRGTDTQYF. As DNA, the CDR3 is TGTGCCAGCAGCCAAGACTATAGGACCCTACGGGGCACAGATACGCAGTATTTT. The chain couples TRBV3-1 to TRBJ2-3; D is unresolved. Germline CDR1 LGHDT, CDR2 YNNKEL (reference sequence). V was pared by 0 bases and J by 1 base, with 17 bases between. The CDR3 is made up of 18 amino acids.

This clonotype was recorded at least ten times. The rearrangement joins TRBV28 to TRBJ2-7; no reliable D call. The V end lost 7 bases, the J end lost 1 base, and 17 bases lay between the germline ends. This CDR3 spans 15 amino acids. CDR1 is MDHEN and CDR2 is SYDVKM in the germline V gene. CDR3 amino acids: CASTPGEDGSYEQYF. CDR3 nucleotides: TGTGCCAGCACCCCAGGAGAGGACGGATCCTACGAGCAGTACTTC.

This clonotype was observed a few times. The V and J genes are TRBV30 and TRBJ2-5, with a tentative D call TRBD2 (5 bases). Germline CDR1 GTSNPN, CDR2 SVGIG (reference sequence). The CDR3 extends over 12 amino acids. The V and J ends lost 1 base and 5 bases respectively, with 8 bases between them. CDR3 DNA: TGTGCCTGGAGTGCTAGCCTGGAGACCCAGTACTTC. It specifies CAWSASLETQYF.

J is TRBJ1-4 and V is TRBV20-1; D is undetermined. Trimming removed 3 bases at V and 0 bases at J, with 11 bases between. Germline V CDR1 and CDR2: DFQATT, SNEGSKA (reference sequence). This CDR3 region has 15 residues. CDR3 DNA sequence: TGCAGTGCTAGGTCCCCAGGCGCAACTAATGAAAAACTGTTTTTT. Its protein is CSARSPGATNEKLFF.

This clonotype was seen at least ten times. The chain links TRBV28 to TRBJ2-7; no reliable D call. V gave up 2 bases and J gave up 0 bases, with 14 bases separating them. Germline CDR1 MDHEN, CDR2 SYDVKM. The CDR3 loop spans 16 amino acids. The CDR3 coding sequence is TGTGCCAGCAGTTTACCCGGGCAGGCCAGCTCCTACGAGCAGTACTTC. Translation: CASSLPGQASSYEQYF.

This chain joins TRBV11-1 and TRBJ2-2; TRBD1 or TRBD2 may be the D gene (5 bases each). V lost 7 bases and J 0 bases, leaving 24 bases between the germline ends. Germline lookup yields CDR1 SGHAT and CDR2 FQDESV (reference sequence). This CDR3 region has 19 residues. Here the CDR3 DNA reads TGTGCCAGCATTTGTACCCAATCTGAACGGGGCACGAACACCGGGGAGCTGTTTTTT. Translating gives CASICTQSERGTNTGELFF.

Many counts were recorded for this clonotype. The chain is built from TRBV3-1 and TRBJ2-3, with TRBD2 matching over 11 bases. CDR1 and CDR2 (germline): LGHDT, YNNKEL (reference sequence). The CDR3 runs to 16 residues. The junction had 4 bases not matched to a gene; V was cut back by 2 bases and J by 3 bases. CDR3 residues: CASSQFLAGGTDTQYF. CDR3 nucleotide sequence: TGTGCCAGCAGCCAATTTTTAGCGGGAGGGACAGATACGCAGTATTTT.

The table lists this clonotype with a few counts. The rearrangement links TRBV6-2 or TRBV6-3 to TRBJ1-1; a possible D gene is TRBD1 (6 bases). V was clipped by 4 bases and J by 3 bases, with 9 bases between them. CDR3 length: 13 amino acids. Germline V gives CDR1 MNHEY, CDR2 SVGEGT. Written as DNA, the CDR3 is TGTGCCAGCAGTTTTGGGACACACACTGAAGCTTTCTTT. Translation: CASSFGTHTEAFF.

The chain carries TRBV9 and TRBJ2-1; D possibly corresponds to TRBD2 (5 bases). V was clipped by 4 bases and J by 6 bases, with 26 bases between them. The CDR3 is made up of 18 amino acids. The germline CDR1 and CDR2 sequences are SGDLS and YYNGEE. Here the CDR3 DNA reads TGTGCCAGCAGCCCCGAGGGAGAAGCGTGGCTAGAGGCCAATGAGCAGTTCTTC. Translation: CASSPEGEAWLEANEQFF. Drawing the rest from reference TRBV9 and TRBJ2-1, the complete variable domain is DSGVTQTPKHLITATGQRVTLRCSPRSGDLSVYWYQQSLDQGLQFLIQYYNGEERAKGNILERFSAQQFPDLHSELNLSSLELGDSALYFCASSPEGEAWLEANEQFFGPGTRLTVL.

This clonotype was seen ten or more times. The chain is built from TRBV2 and TRBJ2-7; maybe TRBD2 (7 bases). Germline V gene sequence: CDR1 SNHLY, CDR2 FYNNEI. The CDR3 consists of 14 residues. V was shortened by 8 bases and J by 2 bases, with 16 bases between the two germline ends. The CDR3 region is CASGGRGGTYEQYF. DNA for the CDR3: TGTGCCAGCGGCGGCCGCGGGGGCACCTACGAGCAGTACTTC. Looking up the rest from reference TRBV2 and TRBJ2-7 gives the full variable domain: EPEVTQTPSHQVTQMGQEVILRCVPISNHLYFYWYRQILGQKVEFLVSFYNNEISEKSEIFDDQFSVERPDGSNFTLKIRSTKLEDSAMYFCASGGRGGTYEQYFGPGTRLTVT.

The CDR3 is CASSLTGTSGETQYF. CDR3 coding DNA: TGTGCCAGCAGCTTAACTGGGACTAGCGGTGAGACCCAGTACTTC. This chain connects TRBV7-3 to TRBJ2-3; 11 bases are a match to TRBD2. Near its end, the DNA agrees better with TRBJ2-5, so the J call may be wrong. This CDR3 is 15 amino acids long. CDR1 is SGHTA, CDR2 FQGTGA, per germline.

This rearrangement joins TRBV28 to TRBJ1-2, with 10 bases lining up with TRBD1. Germline-derived CDR1 and CDR2 are MDHEN and SYDVKM. With V trimmed by 2 bases and J by 5 bases, 5 bases remained unmatched. The CDR3 runs to 15 residues. CDR3 region: CASSLDRGLVYGYTF. DNA for the CDR3: TGTGCCAGCAGTTTAGACAGGGGGCTCGTTTATGGCTACACCTTC.

In the case of this clonotype: A read error may explain this, as a much larger clone is one base away. The CDR3 ends on some other residue instead of the conserved phenylalanine or tryptophan, so this is likely a read error. This chain joins TRBV27 and TRBJ2-7; 8 bases line up with TRBD1. Germline-derived CDR1 and CDR2 are MNHEY and SMNVEV (reference sequence). The trim removed 7 bases at V and 0 bases at J, leaving 8 bases unmatched. This CDR3 region has 15 residues. The DNA for the CDR3 is TGTGCCAGCACGCGGACAGGACAGGGCTCCTACGAGCAGTACTCC. Protein: CASTRTGQGSYEQYS.

In this sample, this clonotype turned up a few times. V is TRBV5-1 and J is TRBJ1-1; 8 nucleotides line up with TRBD1. Per germline, CDR1 SGHRS and CDR2 YFSETQ. The ends lost 0 bases at V and 6 bases at J; junction bases unmatched: 4. CDR3 length: 14 residues. CDR3 DNA: TGCGCCAGCAGCTTGGCCGACAGGGGTGCTGAAGCTTTCTTT. Protein: CASSLADRGAEAFF.

Ten or more counts support this clonotype. The rearrangement joins TRBV2 to TRBJ2-5; 8 nucleotides line up with TRBD1. Germline CDR1 SNHLY, CDR2 FYNNEI. J lost 1 base, V lost 9 bases, and 4 bases had no gene match. This CDR3 is 13 amino acids long. Written as DNA, the CDR3 is TGTGCCAGTAGGACAGGGATCCAAGAGACCCAGTACTTC. It is translated as CASRTGIQETQYF. Based on the CDR3 plus reference TRBV2 and TRBJ2-5, the full variable domain is EPEVTQTPSHQVTQMGQEVILRCVPISNHLYFYWYRQILGQKVEFLVSFYNNEISEKSEIFDDQFSVERPDGSNFTLKIRSTKLEDSAMYFCASRTGIQETQYFGPGTRLLVL.

This clonotype was counted ten times or more. The chain has TRBV6-1 and TRBJ2-1; 7 nucleotides align to TRBD1. Germline trimming cut 8 bases from V and 6 bases from J; bases unmatched to any gene: 13. Germline values: CDR1 MNHNS, CDR2 SASEGT. The CDR3 runs to 15 residues. The CDR3 bases are TGTGCCAGCTCCCGAACCGGGACAGACCTCAATGAGCAGTTCTTC. Protein sequence: CASSRTGTDLNEQFF.

This clonotype showed up just a few times. This rearrangement joins TRBV28 to TRBJ1-4; TRBD1 might be the D (6 bases). The CDR3 has 16 residues. Between the trimmed V and J ends, which lost 2 bases and 1 base, there was a span of 11 bases. CDR1 and CDR2 (germline): MDHEN, SYDVKM. CDR3 in amino acids: CASSLGRGGTNEKLFF. In DNA form, the CDR3 reads TGTGCCAGCAGTTTAGGCAGGGGAGGAACTAATGAAAAACTGTTTTTT.

This clonotype was counted at least ten times. The V and J genes are TRBV11-2 and TRBJ2-1; 11 nucleotides line up with TRBD2. Trimming at V came to 5 bases and at J to 8 bases, leaving 5 bases not matched to a gene. The germline V gene has CDR1 SGHAT and CDR2 FQNNGV. CDR3 length equals 14 residues. CDR3 residues: CASSLGLAGYEQFF. The CDR3 DNA reads as TGTGCCAGCAGCCTAGGACTAGCGGGCTATGAGCAGTTCTTC. The whole variable domain, filled in from reference TRBV11-2 and TRBJ2-1, reads EAGVAQSPRYKIIEKRQSVAFWCNPISGHATLYWYQQILGQGPKLLIQFQNNGVVDDSQLPKDRFSAERLKGVDSTLKIQPAKLEDSAVYLCASSLGLAGYEQFFGPGTRLTVL.